This T cell receptor (beta chain) originates from a study of blood T cell repertoires in COVID-19. Measured with immunoSEQ multiplex PCR; TCRdb has only the in-frame clones, and not every one. The sample yields roughly 65,000 clones, under 95% seen once. The V gene's germline CDR1 is MNHNY and CDR2 SVGAGI (reference sequence). The CDR3 is 15 residues long. The V end lost 2 bases, the J end lost 3 bases, and 11 bases lay between the germline ends. This clonotype was sampled from a man aged 55 to 70 with acute or convalescent COVID-19. V is TRBV6-6 and J is TRBJ1-3; no clear D gene. Specimen: peripheral blood. This CDR3 is CASSYLPQIGNTIYF. The CDR3 nucleotides are TGTGCCAGCAGTTACCTCCCCCAGATTGGAAACACCATATATTTT.